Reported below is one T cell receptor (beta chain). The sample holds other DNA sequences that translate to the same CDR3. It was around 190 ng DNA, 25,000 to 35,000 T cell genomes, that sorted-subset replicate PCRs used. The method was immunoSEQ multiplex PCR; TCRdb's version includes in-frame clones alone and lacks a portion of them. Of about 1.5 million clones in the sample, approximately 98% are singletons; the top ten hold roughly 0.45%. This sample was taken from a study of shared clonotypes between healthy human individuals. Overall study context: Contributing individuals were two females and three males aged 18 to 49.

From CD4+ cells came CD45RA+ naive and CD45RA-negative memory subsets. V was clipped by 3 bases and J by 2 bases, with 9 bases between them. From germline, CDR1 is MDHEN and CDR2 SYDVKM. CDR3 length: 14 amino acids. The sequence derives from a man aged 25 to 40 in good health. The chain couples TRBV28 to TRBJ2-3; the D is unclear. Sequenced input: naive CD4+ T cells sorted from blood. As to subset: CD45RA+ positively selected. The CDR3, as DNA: TGTGCCAGCAGTTTGGGTGGTTACACAGATACGCAGTATTTT. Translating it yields CASSLGGYTDTQYF. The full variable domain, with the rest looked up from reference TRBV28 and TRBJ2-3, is DVKVTQSSRYLVKRTGEKVFLECVQDMDHENMFWYRQDPGLGLRLIYFSYDVKMKEKGDIPEGYSVSREKKERFSLILESASTNQTSMYLCASSLGGYTDTQYFGPGTRLTVL.